This TCR beta chain derives from a study of early T cells in non-severe SARS-CoV-2 infection. Study as a whole: With bulk RNA from unsorted whole blood as input, sequencing yielded unpaired chains.

This clonotype has a handful of counts. Trimming cost V 7 bases and J 5 bases, with 15 bases left between them. Germline loops: CDR1 ENHRY, CDR2 SYGVKD. CDR3 length: 14 amino acids. cDNA molecules, individually, were tagged with unique molecular identifiers. TCRdb ran MiXCR on the 5' RACE reads and lists one entry per CDR3 protein. The sample has tens of thousands of distinct CDR3 sequences, about 5% seen once. The sample here was whole blood, taken at baseline. V usage is TRBV10-3 and J usage is TRBJ2-1, with D maybe TRBD2 (6 bases). The sequence was obtained from an adult who was a healthcare worker with PCR-confirmed SARS-CoV-2 infection or an uninfected control (not recorded which). The CDR3 DNA is TGTGCCATCATGTCAGGGACTTCCCACAATGAGCAGTTCTTC. Translating it yields CAIMSGTSHNEQFF.